The 2 T cell receptor beta chains reported below all come from one sample, sequenced in a study of blood T cell repertoires in COVID-19. The repertoire was sequenced with immunoSEQ multiplex PCR; TCRdb's copy has only in-frame clones and lacks some. The data show more than 70,000 clones, approximately 80% seen once. The sample comprised peripheral blood. Receptors were obtained from a woman in her 70s with acute or convalescent COVID-19.

The chain has TRBV30 and TRBJ1-2; the D gene is possibly TRBD1 (5 bases). From germline, CDR1 is GTSNPN and CDR2 SVGIG (reference sequence). The V end was cut by 2 bases, the J end by 8 bases, with 18 bases between. The CDR3 totals 14 residues. The CDR3 bases are TGTGCCTGGAGTAAGGGGTTTGAAGTAAGCGGCTACACCTTC. It specifies CAWSKGFEVSGYTF. The full variable domain, in which reference TRBV30 and TRBJ1-2 provide the parts outside the CDR3, is SQTIHQWPATLVQPVGSPLSLECTVEGTSNPNLYWYRQAAGRGLQLLFYSVGIGQISSEVPQNLSASRPQDRQFILSSKKLLLSDSGFYLCAWSKGFEVSGYTFGSGTRLTVV.

This clone appeared a single time. This chain connects TRBV18 to TRBJ2-2, with 10 bases lining up with TRBD1. The length of the CDR3 is 16 residues. V lost 1 base, J lost 4 bases, and 3 bases stayed unmatched. Germline loops: CDR1 KGHSH, CDR2 LQKENI. In DNA, the CDR3 is TGTGCCAGCTCACCACAGACAGGGGGCGCCACCGGGGAGCTGTTTTTT. Translated, it gives CASSPQTGGATGELFF.